The source of this T cell receptor beta chain is a study of cytomegalovirus exposure and HLA in healthy donors. Overall study results and limits: Cytomegalovirus status, reportedly, was diagnosed with high specificity and sensitivity by the classifier. Most sequenced TCRs were rare (though some public TCRs occurred in many donors). Investigators reported some 150 TCR beta chains as tied to cytomegalovirus. Subsequent analysis showed first-cohort TCR clusters tending to co-occur in 120 validation repertoires.

V dropped 6 bases and J dropped 6; count of bases not matched to a gene: 9. This CDR3 comprises 15 residues. Per germline, CDR1 MNHNS and CDR2 SASEGT. Concerning this clone: Its target is not known.

Profiling relied on immunoSEQ multiplex PCR, and the TCRdb table lists in-frame clones only, not all of them. This sample has about 66,000 clones, with approximately 97% found just once. This TCR was recovered from a woman under 30 in good health and CMV-seropositive. V is TRBV6-1 and J is TRBJ2-7; 12 nucleotides agree with TRBD2. The sequenced sample consisted of PBMCs. The CDR3, as DNA: TGTGCCAGCAGGGTACTAGCGGGAGGACGGGTCGAGCAGTACTTC. Amino acids: CASRVLAGGRVEQYF.